This T cell receptor beta chain stems from a study of T-cell reconstitution after alpha-beta-depleted transplantation in children. Germline CDR1 reads LGHNA; CDR2 reads YSLEER. The V gene end was trimmed by 0 bases and the J gene end by 5 bases; junction bases not matched to a gene: 6. The CDR3 sequence is 16 residues long. A word on this clonotype: Antigen: not known.

Findings of the study overall: Newly produced T cells mostly provided counts and TCRbeta diversity after one year, as hyperexpanded clones declined.

The TCRbeta library was prepared with unique molecular identifiers. MiXCR was run by TCRdb on the PCR reads, yielding one entry per CDR3 protein. The table lists more than 400,000 distinct CDR3 sequences, over 9.5% of them singletons. V usage is TRBV4-3 and J usage is TRBJ2-3; 9 bases map to TRBD1. The sequence was collected from a female patient aged 2-10 years who had a stem cell transplant for aplastic anemia, so the T cells may come from the graft donor. The sequences come from PBMCs, mostly from graft donor cells, collected 180 days after TCRalphabeta/CD19-depleted stem cell transplant. The CDR3 DNA is TGCGCCAGCAGCCAAGAATCGGACAGGGGTTTAGATACGCAGTATTTT. Encoded protein: CASSQESDRGLDTQYF.